Below are 4 T cell receptor beta chains sequenced from a single sample in a study of blood T cell repertoires in COVID-19 (dated by TCRdb to about 2020). Library construction relied on the immunoSEQ multiplex PCR assay. In its TCRdb copy, this immuneACCESS table keeps in-frame sequences only and misses some clones. Where compared with another copy, unresolved V genes explain less than half of these, and the others have no known cause. This sample holds some 200,000 clones; roughly four fifths were observed only once. Around 11% of the sample rests with the top ten. Sample: PBMCs or T cells enriched from blood (not recorded which). Receptors originate from a man in his forties who had recovered from COVID-19.

Comments on this clone: The sample has other DNA sequences that encode this CDR3 too. The chain employs TRBV18 and TRBJ2-2, with 7 bases lining up with TRBD1. Germline trimming cut 2 bases from V and 0 bases from J; bases unmatched to any gene: 0. The germline CDR1 and CDR2 sequences are KGHSH and LQKENI. The CDR3 runs 15 residues. The CDR3 sequence is CASSPDRANTGELFF. For the CDR3, the DNA is TGTGCCAGCTCACCAGACAGGGCGAACACCGGGGAGCTGTTTTTT.

This clone has only one observation. The chain carries TRBV5-1 and TRBJ1-5; D unclear. V was trimmed by 2 bases and J by 8 bases, leaving 11 bases between them. The CDR3 runs to 13 residues. Germline CDR1 reads SGHRS; CDR2 reads YFSETQ. The CDR3 DNA is TGCGCCAGCAGCTTCACCGGTGTTGAGCCCCAGCATTTT. It is translated as CASSFTGVEPQHF.

This rearrangement joins TRBV24-1 to TRBJ2-1, with 9 nucleotides matching TRBD2. The J segment lost 8 bases and the V segment lost 3 bases, leaving 13 bases of the junction unmatched. Germline CDR1 KGHDR, CDR2 SFDVKD. This CDR3 is built from 17 residues. This chain's CDR3 is CATSDPPGTSSRHEQFF. The DNA for the CDR3 is TGTGCCACCAGTGATCCCCCCGGGACTAGCTCTCGTCATGAGCAGTTCTTC.

The chain recombines TRBV2 with TRBJ2-1; D gene unclear. Germline V CDR1 and CDR2: SNHLY, FYNNEI. Trimming shortened V by 10 bases and J by 4 bases, and 14 bases separated the two germline ends. The CDR3 contains 13 residues. CDR3 residues: CATRGPGYNEQFF. CDR3 coding DNA: TGTGCCACCCGTGGCCCGGGTTACAATGAGCAGTTCTTC.